Shown below are 6 T cell receptor beta chains from a single sample sequenced in a study of CD8+CD57+ T cells in acquired aplastic anemia (dated by TCRdb to 2016 to 2018). The instrument was an Illumina HiSeq 2000. TCR beta VDJ combination and CDR3 sequence profiling used genomic DNA as the template. In-frame beta chains were kept once TCRdb had trimmed the public reads at Q25 with fastp and called clones with MiXCR. Rows merge per CDR3 protein into single entries with the most common DNA and genes. This sample has 300,000 or so distinct CDR3 sequences in its table, and approximately 57% of those were observed once. Clones ranked in the top ten supply around 8% of the sample. The sample consisted of sorted CD4+, CD8+, or CD8+CD57+ T cells (not recorded which) from PBMCs. The receptor set was obtained from a human donor with severe aplastic anemia or a healthy control (not recorded which).

The CDR3 protein is CASSTSTSITDTQYF. In nucleotides, the CDR3 is TGTGCCAGTAGTACCTCGACTAGTATCACAGATACGCAGTATTTT. This rearrangement joins TRBV19 to TRBJ2-3; a possible D gene is TRBD2 (6 bases). The germline V and J ends were trimmed by 4 bases and 2 bases, with 13 bases remaining between them. CDR3 size: 15 residues. CDR1 is LNHDA, CDR2 SQIVND, per germline (reference sequence).

In nucleotides, the CDR3 is TGTGCCAGCAGTTTAGCGCTAGCGGGAGTTTCTTACGAGCAGTACTTC. It specifies CASSLALAGVSYEQYF. This chain uses TRBV12-3 or TRBV12-4 with TRBJ2-7; TRBD2 aligns across 10 bases. V shed 0 bases and J 4 bases; nucleotides not matched to a gene: 6. The CDR3 totals 16 residues.

The gene calls are TRBV20-1 and TRBJ1-1, with a possible D match to TRBD1 (5 bases). CDR3 length equals 16 residues. The V end was cut by 2 bases, the J end by 3 bases, with 19 bases between. The V gene's germline CDR1 is DFQATT and CDR2 SNEGSKA (reference sequence). The CDR3 here is CSARSRELSRDTEAFF. The CDR3 DNA reads TGCAGTGCTAGATCCAGGGAACTAAGTAGGGACACTGAAGCTTTCTTT.

This clonotype was picked up a small number of times. This chain uses TRBV7-2 with TRBJ1-6; 9 nucleotides match TRBD1. Germline V lookup: CDR1 SGHTA, CDR2 FQGNSA. The J segment lost 8 bases and the V segment lost 5 bases, leaving 10 bases of the junction unmatched. The CDR3 contains 16 residues. CDR3 region: CASSPQGAQSHSPLHF. For the CDR3, the DNA is TGTGCCAGCAGCCCACAGGGGGCACAGAGCCATTCACCCCTCCACTTT.

Here the CDR3 reads CASSTDSSGNTEAFF. The DNA for the CDR3 is TGTGCCAGCTCAACGGACAGTTCTGGAAACACTGAAGCTTTCTTT. This chain connects TRBV18 to TRBJ1-1, with D perhaps TRBD1 (6 bases). CDR1 is KGHSH and CDR2 is LQKENI in the germline V gene. V lost 5 bases and J lost 2, with 15 bases in between. The CDR3 has 15 amino acids.

There are many counts of this clonotype. The V and J genes are TRBV15 and TRBJ1-2; tentatively, D is TRBD1 (6 bases). This CDR3 spans 16 amino acids. Germline values: CDR1 LNHNV, CDR2 YYDKDF (reference sequence). With 4 bases removed from V and 8 bases from J, the gap between germline ends came to 23 bases. The CDR3 DNA follows: TGTGCCACCAGCACCCTCGACAGGACGAAGTTGAGGGGCTACACCTTC. Translation gives CATSTLDRTKLRGYTF.